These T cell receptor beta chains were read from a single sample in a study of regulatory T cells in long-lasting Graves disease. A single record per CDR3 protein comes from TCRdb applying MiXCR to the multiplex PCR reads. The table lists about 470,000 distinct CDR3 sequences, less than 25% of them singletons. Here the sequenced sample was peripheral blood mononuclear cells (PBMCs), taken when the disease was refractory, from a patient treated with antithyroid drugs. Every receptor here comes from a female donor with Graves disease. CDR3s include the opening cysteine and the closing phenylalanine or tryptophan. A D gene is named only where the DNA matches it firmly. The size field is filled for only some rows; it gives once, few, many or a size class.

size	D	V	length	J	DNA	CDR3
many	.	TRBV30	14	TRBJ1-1	TGTGCCTGGAGTTTTTTATCAGGGAACACTGAAGCTTTCTTT	CAWSFLSGNTEAFF
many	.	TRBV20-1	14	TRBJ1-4	TGCAGTGCTAGAAGGAGCGCAACTAATGAAAAACTGTTTTTT	CSARRSATNEKLFF
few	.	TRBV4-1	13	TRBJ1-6	TGCGCCAGCAGCCCCCGGGAGGTCTCACCCCTCCACTTT	CASSPREVSPLHF
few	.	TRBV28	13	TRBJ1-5	TGTGCCAGCAGTTGGGACGCCAAAGGACCCCAGCATTTT	CASSWDAKGPQHF
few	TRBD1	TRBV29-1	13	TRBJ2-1	TGCAGCGTTGAGAGGGGGCTAGACAATGAGCAGTTCTTC	CSVERGLDNEQFF
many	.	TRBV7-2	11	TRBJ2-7	TGTGCCAGCAGCTTAGCCGGGTCAAAGTACTTC	CASSLAGSKYF
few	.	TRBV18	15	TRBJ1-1	TGTGCCAGCTCACCACCGAGGGGGAAGAACACTGAAGCTTTCTTT	CASSPPRGKNTEAFF
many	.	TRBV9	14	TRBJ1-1	TGTGCCAGCAGCGTAGGGGGGGGAACAGCTGAAGCTTTCTTT	CASSVGGGTAEAFF
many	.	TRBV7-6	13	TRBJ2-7	TGTGCCAGCAGCTGGCGGGGCTTCTACGAGCAGTACTTC	CASSWRGFYEQYF
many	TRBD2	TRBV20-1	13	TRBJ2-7	TGCAGTGCCTCAACTAGCGGGAGCTACGAGCAGTACTTC	CSASTSGSYEQYF
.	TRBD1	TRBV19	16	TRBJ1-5	TGTGCCAGTAGTATCTCCGGGACAGGGCTGGTTCAGCCCCAGCATTTT	CASSISGTGLVQPQHF
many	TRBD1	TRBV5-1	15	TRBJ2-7	TGCGCCAGCAGCCCGGGACAGCCAGGTAACTACGAGCAGTACTTC	CASSPGQPGNYEQYF
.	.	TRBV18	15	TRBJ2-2	TGTGCCAGCTCACCAAGGACTACGGCAACCGGGGAGCTGTTTTTT	CASSPRTTATGELFF
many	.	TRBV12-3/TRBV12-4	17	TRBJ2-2	TGTGCCAGCAGTGCAGGAAGGGGGAGCATTGGCACCGGGGAGCTGTTTTTT	CASSAGRGSIGTGELFF
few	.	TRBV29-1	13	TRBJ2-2	TGCAGCGTTGGCAGGGGGAGGGCCGGGGAGCTGTTTTTT	CSVGRGRAGELFF
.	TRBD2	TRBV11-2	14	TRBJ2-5	TGTGCCAGCAGCTTGACTAGCGGGACGGAGACCCAGCACTTC	CASSLTSGTETQHF
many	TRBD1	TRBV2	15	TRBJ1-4	TGTGCCAGCAGATCACAGGGGGCGGGGAGTGAAAAACTGTTTTTT	CASRSQGAGSEKLFF
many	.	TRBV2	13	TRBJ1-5	TGTGCCAGCATGTCGGGGGGGAGTCAGCCCCAGCATTTT	CASMSGGSQPQHF
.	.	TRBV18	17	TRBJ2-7	TGTGCCAGCTCACGATGGCGGTCGGTCACGCCGGACTACGAGCAGTACTTC	CASSRWRSVTPDYEQYF
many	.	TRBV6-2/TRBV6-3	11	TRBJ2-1	TGTGCCAGCAGTCTAGGGGCTGAGCAGTTCTTC	CASSLGAEQFF
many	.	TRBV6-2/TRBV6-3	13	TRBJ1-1	TGTGCCAGCAGTTACGGGAGGAACACTGAAGCTTTCTTT	CASSYGRNTEAFF
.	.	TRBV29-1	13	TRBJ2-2	TGCAGCCCCCGGCAGGGAAGGGCCGGGGAGCTGTTTTTT	CSPRQGRAGELFF
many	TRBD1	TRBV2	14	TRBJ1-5	TGTGCCAGCAAGACCGGGACAGGGGTACAGCCCCAGCATTTT	CASKTGTGVQPQHF
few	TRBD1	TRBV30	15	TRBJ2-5	TGTGCCTGGAGTTGGGGACAGGGACTACAAGAGACCCAGTACTTC	CAWSWGQGLQETQYF
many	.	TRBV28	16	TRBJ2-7	TGTGCCAGCAGCTCCACCGGGGCCTTATACCCCTACGAGCAGTACTTC	CASSSTGALYPYEQYF
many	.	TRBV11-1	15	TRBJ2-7	TGTGCCAGCAGCGCCCCAACCGCAGGTACCTACGAGCAGTACTTC	CASSAPTAGTYEQYF
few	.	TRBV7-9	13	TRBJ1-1	TGTGCCAGCAGCTTAGAGGCGGGCACTGAAGCTTTCTTT	CASSLEAGTEAFF
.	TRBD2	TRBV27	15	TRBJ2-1	TGTGCCAGCAGTTATACTAGCGGGAGGCGGCGTGAGCAGTTCTTC	CASSYTSGRRREQFF
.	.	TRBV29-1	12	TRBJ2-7	TGCAGCGTTGTGACCCTTTCCTACGAGCAGTACTTC	CSVVTLSYEQYF
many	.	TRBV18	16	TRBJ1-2	TGTGCCAGCTCACGCACCTCCGGGACACAGATCTATGGCTACACCTTC	CASSRTSGTQIYGYTF
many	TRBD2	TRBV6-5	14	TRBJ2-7	TGTGCCAGCAGTTACGGACTAGCGGTGTACGAGCAGTACTTC	CASSYGLAVYEQYF
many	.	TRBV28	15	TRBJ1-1	TGTGCCAGCAGTACGACGACAGCTAAGAACACTGAAGCTTTCTTT	CASSTTTAKNTEAFF
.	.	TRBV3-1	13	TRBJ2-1	TGTGCCAGCAGCCAGACGGCTATCTCCGAGCAGTTCTTC	CASSQTAISEQFF
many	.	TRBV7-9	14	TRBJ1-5	TGTGCCAGCAGCCCAACCTGGGAGTATCAGCCCCAGCATTTT	CASSPTWEYQPQHF
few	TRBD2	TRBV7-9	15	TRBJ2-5	TGTGCCAGCAGCCGTAGTAGCGGGAGAGGAGAGACCCAGTACTTC	CASSRSSGRGETQYF
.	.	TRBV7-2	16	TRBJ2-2	TGTGCCAGCAGCTTATTCGGCGGTGGGGGTTTCGGGGAGCTGTTTTTT	CASSLFGGGGFGELFF